A single sample is the source of the 11 T cell receptor beta chains below, sequenced in a study of early T cells in non-severe SARS-CoV-2 infection. MiXCR, run by TCRdb on the 5' RACE reads, gives a single entry per CDR3 protein. The table includes about 71,000 distinct CDR3 sequences, approximately 13% detected once. Sequencing used whole blood. The receptors shown here come from an adult who was a healthcare worker with PCR-confirmed SARS-CoV-2 infection or an uninfected control (not recorded which).

The chain combines TRBV7-9 with TRBJ2-1; 10 bases map to TRBD1. V shed 4 bases, J shed 6 bases, and the junction held 0 bases outside the gene matches. In germline, CDR1 is SEHNR, CDR2 FQNEAQ (reference sequence). This CDR3 region has 13 residues. The DNA for the CDR3 is TGTGCCAGCAGCTGGACAGGGGGCAATGAGCAGTTCTTC. Translation: CASSWTGGNEQFF.

This clonotype was observed a few times. The CDR3 region has the DNA TGTGCCAGCAGCTTAAATGGCAGGGTGGCCACCGGGGAGCTGTTTTTT. Translating it yields CASSLNGRVATGELFF. J is TRBJ2-2 and V is TRBV7-3; D perhaps matches TRBD1 (5 bases). The CDR3 runs to 16 residues. Germline V gives CDR1 SGHTA, CDR2 FQGTGA. Trimming removed 1 base at V and 4 bases at J, with 13 bases between.

The sample holds many counts of this clonotype. The V and J genes are TRBV20-1 and TRBJ2-5; perhaps TRBD2 as D (5 bases). The V gene lost 0 bases and the J gene lost 5 bases, with 16 bases spanning the gap. CDR3 length: 15 residues. Per germline, CDR1 DFQATT and CDR2 SNEGSKA (reference sequence). The CDR3 protein is CSARERSKGGETQYF. DNA for the CDR3: TGCAGTGCTAGAGAGCGGTCCAAAGGAGGCGAGACCCAGTACTTC.

Many counts were recorded for this clonotype. The chain uses TRBV19 and TRBJ1-1; TRBD1 is a possible D gene (6 bases). Germline V gene lookup returns CDR1 LNHDA and CDR2 SQIVND (reference sequence). This CDR3 has 14 amino acids. The ends were cut back, 6 bases at V and 1 base at J, with 12 bases in the middle. In DNA, the CDR3 is TGTGCCAGTAGCTGGACAGTGAAGAACACTGAAGCTTTCTTT. Protein product: CASSWTVKNTEAFF.

This clonotype was picked up many times. The CDR3 DNA sequence: TGTGCCAGCAGCCCTACCTCATTGGGAAACACCATATATTTT. This translates into CASSPTSLGNTIYF. The chain has TRBV7-6 and TRBJ1-3; D ambiguous. V was pared by 5 bases and J by 4 bases, with 12 bases between. Germline-derived CDR1 and CDR2 are SGHVS and FNYEAQ. The CDR3 runs 14 residues.

The chain joins TRBV7-2 to TRBJ2-5; 9 bases line up with TRBD2. The CDR3 consists of 17 residues. Trimming removed 2 bases from V and 4 bases from J; junction bases left unmatched: 11. Germline CDR1 SGHTA, CDR2 FQGNSA. The CDR3 region has the DNA TGTGCCAGCAGCTTAATACCTAGCGGGGTCCTCACAGAGACCCAGTACTTC. It codes for CASSLIPSGVLTETQYF.

This clonotype was found a few times. The chain combines TRBV10-3 with TRBJ1-3; D not certain. V lost 4 bases and J 0 bases, leaving 7 bases between the germline ends. The CDR3 contains 14 residues. The germline CDR1 and CDR2 sequences are ENHRY and SYGVKD. CDR3: CAISAPGSGNTIYF. CDR3 bases: TGTGCCATCAGTGCCCCGGGCTCTGGAAACACCATATATTTT.

This clonotype has a handful of counts. The genes are TRBV29-1 and TRBJ1-2, with 9 bases matching TRBD1. Germline V gives CDR1 SQVTM, CDR2 ANQGSEA. V dropped 1 base and J dropped 5; count of bases not matched to a gene: 2. The CDR3 sequence is 13 residues long. CDR3 sequence reads: CSVEGTGVYGYTF. The DNA of the CDR3 is TGCAGCGTTGAAGGGACAGGGGTATATGGCTACACCTTC.

This chain uses TRBV2 with TRBJ1-1, with TRBD1 matching 8 bases. Germline-derived CDR1 and CDR2 are SNHLY and FYNNEI. The CDR3 is 15 amino acids. The J segment lost 1 base and the V segment lost 4 bases, leaving 5 bases of the junction unmatched. CDR3: CASSGGQAKNTEAFF. DNA for the CDR3: TGTGCCAGCAGTGGGGGACAGGCGAAGAACACTGAAGCTTTCTTT.

This clonotype occurred once. The chain combines TRBV30 with TRBJ2-3; D could derive from TRBD1 or TRBD2 (5 bases each). The germline CDR1 and CDR2 sequences are GTSNPN and SVGIG (reference sequence). The CDR3 is 14 residues long. V lost 1 base, J lost 8 bases, and 16 bases lay in between. The CDR3 protein is CAWSDPPGPRTQYF. CDR3 nucleotides: TGTGCCTGGAGTGACCCCCCGGGGCCCCGTACGCAGTATTTT.

This clonotype was observed a handful of times. V usage is TRBV7-9 and J usage is TRBJ1-2; 9 bases map to TRBD1. The germline V gene encodes CDR1 SEHNR and CDR2 FQNEAQ (reference sequence). This CDR3 contains 16 residues. Trimming at V came to 3 bases and at J to 4 bases, leaving 9 bases not matched to a gene. The CDR3, as DNA: TGTGCCAGCAGCTTCACCGGGACAGGGAGTTTCTATGGCTACACCTTC. This translates into CASSFTGTGSFYGYTF.